This is a list of T cell receptor beta chains from one sample in a study of blood T cell repertoires in COVID-19. Generated by immunoSEQ multiplex PCR, the TCRdb table keeps only in-frame clones and is missing some. The sample contains approximately 180,000 clones, roughly 91% of which appear only once. The sequenced sample was peripheral blood. These receptors all stem from a man aged 35-49 years with active or convalescent COVID-19. CDR3s include the opening cysteine and the closing phenylalanine or tryptophan.

V gene	J gene	CDR3 protein
TRBV7-2	TRBJ2-2	CASSGAAGELFF
TRBV21-1	TRBJ1-1	CASSNMRGYVNTEAFF
TRBV2	TRBJ1-6	CASSEKGVNPLHF
TRBV7-8	TRBJ1-5	CASSLEGAQPQHF
TRBV29-1	TRBJ1-1	CSVETPTGDTEAFF
TRBV7-6	TRBJ2-7	CASSLAAGGEQYF
TRBV7-9	TRBJ2-1	CASSLVGDMYEQFF
TRBV3-1/TRBV3-2	TRBJ2-1	CASSPGLARANEQFF
TRBV2	TRBJ2-7	CASSVAGTDEQYF
TRBV9	TRBJ1-6	CASSVDQASPLHF
TRBV27	TRBJ1-2	CASSPGTGISRFYGYTF